This entry is about one TCR beta chain. Per the original methods: How many nucleated cells were present was estimated from reference gene primer amplification. Here immunoSEQ multiplex PCR was the method, and the copy in TCRdb shows in-frame clones only, minus some. V and J calls and clone size follow that table, whereas D and trimming were derived from the DNA. This table has about 210,000 clones, 80% to 85% appearing once. V lost 0 bases and J lost 2, with 16 bases in between. The CDR3 is made up of 17 amino acids. CDR1 and CDR2 (germline): MNHEY, SVGEGT. This entry comes from a study of blood T cell repertoires in COVID-19. Whole-study context: The United States, Italy and Spain were the sources of the acute and convalescent COVID-19 samples. PBMCs, B-cell-depleted T cells, or T cells provided the cDNA or gDNA that made up the material.

Followed longitudinally, the Seattle patients had been enrolled during active infection. The genes are TRBV6-2 or TRBV6-3 and TRBJ2-5, with TRBD2 as a possible D gene (7 bases). Input material: peripheral blood. The clonotype originates from a woman older than 75 with COVID-19, enrolled during active disease. The CDR3 reads CASSYSSGGGLQETQYF. The CDR3 DNA reads as TGTGCCAGCAGTTACTCGAGCGGCGGGGGCCTACAAGAGACCCAGTACTTC.